Listed below are T cell receptor beta chains from one sample, sequenced in a study of CD8+CD57+ T cells in acquired aplastic anemia. In TCRdb, the reads were re-called with MiXCR into one record per CDR3 protein. The table shows hundreds of thousands of distinct CDR3 sequences, with roughly 64% occurring only once. Sequenced material: sorted CD4+, CD8+, or CD8+CD57+ T cells (not recorded which) from PBMCs. These receptors all come from a human donor in good health, serving as a control. Each CDR3 is given with its conserved first and last residue. Fields, in order: CDR3 protein, V gene, D gene, J gene. The D gene is left open where the match is weak.

CDR3aa: CATSMDRDYEQYF
v_gene: TRBV15
d_gene: TRBD1
j_gene: TRBJ2-7

CDR3aa: CASSFGGGGYGYTF
v_gene: TRBV12-3/TRBV12-4
d_gene: -
j_gene: TRBJ1-2

CDR3aa: CASSVAGTVTCEQYF
v_gene: TRBV9
d_gene: -
j_gene: TRBJ2-3

CDR3aa: CASSSIGRPIF
v_gene: TRBV5-1
d_gene: -
j_gene: TRBJ1-4

CDR3aa: CATSGILGLAGGEQFF
v_gene: TRBV15
d_gene: TRBD2
j_gene: TRBJ2-1

CDR3aa: CASSQDPGGRYEQYF
v_gene: TRBV4-1
d_gene: -
j_gene: TRBJ2-7

CDR3aa: CAGSRRQGTGELFF
v_gene: TRBV7-7
d_gene: -
j_gene: TRBJ2-2

CDR3aa: CASSSGRNTGELFF
v_gene: TRBV19
d_gene: -
j_gene: TRBJ2-2

CDR3aa: CASNARRAGKNTETF
v_gene: TRBV7-6
d_gene: -
j_gene: TRBJ1-2

CDR3aa: CASSANHGGYTF
v_gene: TRBV9
d_gene: -
j_gene: TRBJ1-2

CDR3aa: CASSPATEANYGYTEAFF
v_gene: TRBV7-2
d_gene: -
j_gene: TRBJ1-1

CDR3aa: CAISAGTQSYEQYF
v_gene: TRBV10-3
d_gene: -
j_gene: TRBJ2-7

CDR3aa: CASSLGLGYEQYF
v_gene: TRBV5-1
d_gene: -
j_gene: TRBJ2-7

CDR3aa: CASSLGPPRETQYF
v_gene: TRBV5-6
d_gene: -
j_gene: TRBJ2-5

CDR3aa: CASSSPRVYEQYF
v_gene: TRBV5-4
d_gene: -
j_gene: TRBJ2-7

CDR3aa: CASSLGGTQSF
v_gene: TRBV5-1
d_gene: -
j_gene: TRBJ2-5

CDR3aa: CASKGLTEAFF
v_gene: TRBV6-5
d_gene: -
j_gene: TRBJ1-1

CDR3aa: CSSASISNTEAFF
v_gene: TRBV29-1
d_gene: -
j_gene: TRBJ1-1

CDR3aa: CAIRGTLDTEAFF
v_gene: TRBV6-5
d_gene: -
j_gene: TRBJ1-1

CDR3aa: CASSRQGGVTGELFFGF
v_gene: TRBV2
d_gene: -
j_gene: TRBJ2-5

CDR3aa: CASSISPDQPQHF
v_gene: TRBV19
d_gene: -
j_gene: TRBJ1-5

CDR3aa: CASSPRYAQYFGPF
v_gene: TRBV7-8
d_gene: -
j_gene: TRBJ1-1

CDR3aa: CASSLVRGGSYEQYF
v_gene: TRBV7-2
d_gene: TRBD2
j_gene: TRBJ2-7

CDR3aa: CASSQEPARPSTDTQFF
v_gene: TRBV4-3
d_gene: -
j_gene: TRBJ2-3

CDR3aa: CASSPPADTQYFGF
v_gene: TRBV7-6
d_gene: -
j_gene: TRBJ1-1

CDR3aa: CAISEGTSGVWGTEAFF
v_gene: TRBV10-3
d_gene: -
j_gene: TRBJ1-1

CDR3aa: CASSASGVGPSSYTF
v_gene: TRBV25-1
d_gene: -
j_gene: TRBJ1-2

CDR3aa: CASSLSEGYGYTF
v_gene: TRBV5-1
d_gene: -
j_gene: TRBJ1-2

CDR3aa: CASSGRLYEQYFGPGYGYTF
v_gene: TRBV2
d_gene: -
j_gene: TRBJ1-2

CDR3aa: CASSGATVGTLHF
v_gene: TRBV2
d_gene: -
j_gene: TRBJ1-6

CDR3aa: CAWKDWNEQFF
v_gene: TRBV30
d_gene: -
j_gene: TRBJ2-1

CDR3aa: CASGLSQTSTDTQYF
v_gene: TRBV5-1
d_gene: -
j_gene: TRBJ2-3

CDR3aa: CASSLVGATQHEQYF
v_gene: TRBV5-1
d_gene: -
j_gene: TRBJ2-7

CDR3aa: CASSVEAGGLQETQYF
v_gene: TRBV9
d_gene: TRBD2
j_gene: TRBJ2-5

CDR3aa: CASSYRWGSLGTEAFF
v_gene: TRBV6-5
d_gene: -
j_gene: TRBJ1-1

CDR3aa: CSAPINRGRETQYF
v_gene: TRBV20-1
d_gene: TRBD1
j_gene: -

CDR3aa: CACSFDPRRGAVF
v_gene: TRBV7-8
d_gene: -
j_gene: TRBJ1-1

CDR3aa: CASSQGDQGGYTFF
v_gene: TRBV7-9
d_gene: -
j_gene: TRBJ1-1

CDR3aa: CASSEPWGGADSPLHF
v_gene: TRBV9
d_gene: -
j_gene: TRBJ1-6

CDR3aa: CASSPSGGTLYTQYF
v_gene: TRBV7-2
d_gene: TRBD2
j_gene: TRBJ2-3

CDR3aa: CASSSRLAGADTQYF
v_gene: TRBV7-2
d_gene: TRBD2
j_gene: TRBJ2-3

CDR3aa: CASSSGTGSYETQYF
v_gene: TRBV19
d_gene: TRBD1
j_gene: TRBJ2-5

CDR3aa: CSAPNPTGDYGYTF
v_gene: TRBV20-1
d_gene: -
j_gene: TRBJ1-2

CDR3aa: CASSARNPGQDNQPQHF
v_gene: TRBV7-7
d_gene: TRBD1
j_gene: TRBJ1-5

CDR3aa: CASSLAIGHPGFGYF
v_gene: TRBV7-2
d_gene: -
j_gene: TRBJ2-5

CDR3aa: CASSDSERNTQFF
v_gene: TRBV6-4
d_gene: -
j_gene: TRBJ2-1

CDR3aa: CASSLGQGSEQYF
v_gene: TRBV12-3/TRBV12-4
d_gene: TRBD1
j_gene: TRBJ2-7

CDR3aa: CASSIPTGGQETQYF
v_gene: TRBV5-4
d_gene: TRBD1
j_gene: TRBJ2-5

CDR3aa: CASSAPNGYGYTF
v_gene: TRBV5-6
d_gene: -
j_gene: TRBJ1-2

CDR3aa: CASSEDSDSEAFFVLTF
v_gene: TRBV7-9
d_gene: -
j_gene: TRBJ2-6

CDR3aa: CASSQSRVGEQYLFF
v_gene: TRBV14
d_gene: -
j_gene: TRBJ1-4

CDR3aa: CASRWDRGLYEQYF
v_gene: TRBV7-2
d_gene: TRBD1
j_gene: TRBJ2-7

CDR3aa: CSTPKARGIKNEQFF
v_gene: TRBV20-1
d_gene: -
j_gene: TRBJ2-1

CDR3aa: CARGGPDSRYSAAFF
v_gene: TRBV10-3
d_gene: -
j_gene: TRBJ1-1

CDR3aa: CASSPLPMAVETQYF
v_gene: TRBV18
d_gene: -
j_gene: TRBJ2-5